A single T cell receptor beta chain is shown here with its context. The sample is drawn from a study of Ad26.COV2.S vaccination and SARS-CoV-2 variants. Across the study: Dosing was one shot or two shots 56 days apart.

The V segment lost 0 bases and the J segment 5 bases; nucleotides outside the gene matches: 22. The germline gives CDR1 MNHEY, CDR2 SMNVEV (reference sequence). The CDR3 is made up of 20 amino acids. Assay: immunoSEQ multiplex PCR; the TCRdb copy retains only in-frame clones and omits some. Among around 300,000 clones listed, 75% to 90% were seen once. The sample's treatment: some 20 received Ad26.COV2.S at low or high dose, single or two shots; 5 received placebo; per-sample allocation not given. Samples analyzed were those drawn on day 63 after the first vaccine or placebo injection. This person who donated was an adult of 18-55 years in Boston.

The sample consisted of peripheral blood, taken in a trial of Ad26.COV2.S vaccine versus placebo. This chain links TRBV27 with TRBJ2-7, with 7 bases aligning to TRBD1. This TCR came from a person aged 18-60 years who received the Ad26.COV2.S COVID-19 vaccine or a placebo. DNA for the CDR3: TGTGCCAGCAGTTTATCGTCAGACAGGGCATGGGGTGGGATTTTCCACGAGCAGTACTTC. Translation gives CASSLSSDRAWGGIFHEQYF.